The 6 T cell receptor beta chains below all came from one sample that was sequenced in a study of cytomegalovirus exposure and HLA in healthy donors. The primer mix had 60 Vbeta and 13 Jbeta primers. Assay: immunoSEQ multiplex PCR; the TCRdb copy retains only in-frame clones and omits some. The data show around 130,000 clones, about four fifths seen once. The specimen sequenced was PBMCs. The source is a woman between 40 and 55 years old in good health and CMV-seronegative.

On this clone: The identical CDR3 is also encoded by other nucleotide sequences in the sample. The chain employs TRBV4-3 and TRBJ1-1, with TRBD1 as a possible D gene (6 bases). This CDR3 has 14 amino acids. Germline V CDR1 and CDR2: LGHNA, YSLEER. The ends were cut back, 0 bases at V and 4 bases at J, with 9 bases in the middle. CDR3 DNA sequence: TGCGCCAGCAGCCAAGATCTAGGGGGCACTGAAGCTTTCTTT. Protein: CASSQDLGGTEAFF.

This clone appeared a few times. The DNA for the CDR3 is TGCGCCAGCAGCCACCCCGGACAGGGGGCTTCGAACACTGAAGCTTTCTTT. Its translation is CASSHPGQGASNTEAFF. The chain links TRBV4-1 to TRBJ1-1, with 11 positions matching TRBD1. The CDR3 contains 17 residues. CDR1 is MGHRA, CDR2 YSYEKL, per germline. The V and J ends lost 3 bases and 1 base, in that order; junction bases with no gene match: 7.

The chain couples TRBV5-5 to TRBJ1-5; 7 nucleotides match TRBD1. This CDR3 has 18 amino acids. J was trimmed by 0 bases and V by 1 base; bases with no gene match: 10. Germline V gene data show CDR1 as SGHKS and CDR2 as YYEKEE (reference sequence). CDR3 region: CASSLRALRGHSNQPQHF. The CDR3 nucleotides are TGTGCCAGCAGCTTGAGGGCCTTGAGGGGGCATAGCAATCAGCCCCAGCATTTT.

This chain connects TRBV6-5 to TRBJ1-2; no firm D call. Deletions cut 7 bases from V and 0 bases from J, with 9 bases between. Germline values: CDR1 MNHEY, CDR2 SVGAGI. This CDR3 is 13 amino acids long. The CDR3 sequence is CASTRTPNYGYTF. The CDR3 region has the DNA TGTGCCAGCACCCGAACACCTAACTATGGCTACACCTTC.

The DNA for the CDR3 is TGCGCCAGCAGCGGGCGTGGGGGGGTCTACGAGCAGTACTTC. This codes for CASSGRGGVYEQYF. J is TRBJ2-7 and V is TRBV4-1; 7 nucleotides line up with TRBD2. The CDR3 is 14 amino acids. V shed 5 bases and J 3 bases; nucleotides not matched to a gene: 7. Germline V gene lookup returns CDR1 MGHRA and CDR2 YSYEKL.

V usage is TRBV6-5 and J usage is TRBJ2-5; possible D gene TRBD2, 6 bases. Germline CDR1 is MNHEY and CDR2 is SVGAGI. The CDR3 sequence is 14 residues long. Trimming pared 2 bases from V and 2 bases from J, leaving 9 bases between. This CDR3 reads CASSYGGGQETQYF. DNA of the CDR3: TGTGCCAGCAGTTACGGGGGAGGACAAGAGACCCAGTACTTC.